This entry is about one TCR beta chain. Its antigen is unidentified. With V trimmed by 5 bases and J by 3 bases, 4 bases remained unmatched. This CDR3 comprises 15 residues. CDR1 is LGHNA and CDR2 is YSLEER in the germline V gene. These data come from a study of shared clonotypes between healthy human individuals. Study findings and constraints: It was the non-shared clonotypes that had lower generation probabilities than clonotypes shared by all four donors.

Produced via immunoSEQ multiplex PCR; TCRdb's table is partial and in-frame only. The sample records some 2.1 million clones, 85% to 95% being singletons. The V gene is TRBV4-3, the J gene TRBJ2-1, with 10 nucleotides matching TRBD1. Sequencing was done on a sample of naive CD4+ T cells sorted from blood. Subset defined: CD45RA+ positively selected. The TCR sequence derives from a man between 18 and 35 years old in good health. CDR3 region: CASSTRTGGYNEQFF. The CDR3 DNA reads as TGCGCCAGCAGCACCCGGACAGGGGGCTACAATGAGCAGTTCTTC.